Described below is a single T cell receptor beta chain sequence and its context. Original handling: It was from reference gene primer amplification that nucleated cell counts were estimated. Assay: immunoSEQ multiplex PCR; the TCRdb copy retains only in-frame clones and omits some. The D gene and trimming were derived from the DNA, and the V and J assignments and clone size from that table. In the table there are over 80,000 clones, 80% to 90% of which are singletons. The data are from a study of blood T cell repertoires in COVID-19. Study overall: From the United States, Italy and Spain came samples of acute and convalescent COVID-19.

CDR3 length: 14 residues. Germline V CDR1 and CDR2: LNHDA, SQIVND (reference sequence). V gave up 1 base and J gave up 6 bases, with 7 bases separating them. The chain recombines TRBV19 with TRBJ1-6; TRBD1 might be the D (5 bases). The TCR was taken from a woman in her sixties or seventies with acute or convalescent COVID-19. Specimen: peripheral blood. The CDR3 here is CASSIGRANSPLHF. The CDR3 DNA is TGTGCCAGTAGTATAGGCAGGGCTAATTCACCCCTCCACTTT.